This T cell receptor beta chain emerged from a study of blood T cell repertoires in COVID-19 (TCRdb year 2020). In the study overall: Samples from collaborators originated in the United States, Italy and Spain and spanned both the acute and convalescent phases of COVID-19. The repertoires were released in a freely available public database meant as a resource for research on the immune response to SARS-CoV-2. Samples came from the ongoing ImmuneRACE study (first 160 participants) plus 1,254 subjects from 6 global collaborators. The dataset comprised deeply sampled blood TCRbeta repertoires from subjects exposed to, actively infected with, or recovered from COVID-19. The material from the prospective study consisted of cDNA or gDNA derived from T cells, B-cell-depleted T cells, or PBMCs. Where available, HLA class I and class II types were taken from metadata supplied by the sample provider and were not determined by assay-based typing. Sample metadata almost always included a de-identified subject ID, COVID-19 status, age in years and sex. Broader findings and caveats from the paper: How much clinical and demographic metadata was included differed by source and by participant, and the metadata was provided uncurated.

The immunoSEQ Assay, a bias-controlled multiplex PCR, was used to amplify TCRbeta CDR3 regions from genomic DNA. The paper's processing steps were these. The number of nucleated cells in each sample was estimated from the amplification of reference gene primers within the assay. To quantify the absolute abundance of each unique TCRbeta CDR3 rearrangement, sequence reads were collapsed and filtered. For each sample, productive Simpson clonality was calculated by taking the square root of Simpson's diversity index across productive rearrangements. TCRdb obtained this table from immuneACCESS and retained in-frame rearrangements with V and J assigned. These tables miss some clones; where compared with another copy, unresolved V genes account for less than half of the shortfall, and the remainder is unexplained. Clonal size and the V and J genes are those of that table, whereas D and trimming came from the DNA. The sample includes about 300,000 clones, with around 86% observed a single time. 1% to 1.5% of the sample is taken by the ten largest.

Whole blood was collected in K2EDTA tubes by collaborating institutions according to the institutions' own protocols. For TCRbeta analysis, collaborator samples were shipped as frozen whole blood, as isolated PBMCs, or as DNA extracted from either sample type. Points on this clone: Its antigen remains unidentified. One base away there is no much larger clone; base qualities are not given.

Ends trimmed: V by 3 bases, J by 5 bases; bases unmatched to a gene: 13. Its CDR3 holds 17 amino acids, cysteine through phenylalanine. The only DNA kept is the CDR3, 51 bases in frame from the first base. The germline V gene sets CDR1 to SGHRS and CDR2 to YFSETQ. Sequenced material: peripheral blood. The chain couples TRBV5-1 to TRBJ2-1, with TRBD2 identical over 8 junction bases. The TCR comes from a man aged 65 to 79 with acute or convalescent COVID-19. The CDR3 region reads CASSWSLGGGSHNEQFF. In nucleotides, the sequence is TGCGCCAGCAGCTGGTCACTCGGCGGGGGGTCCCACAATGAGCAGTTCTTC. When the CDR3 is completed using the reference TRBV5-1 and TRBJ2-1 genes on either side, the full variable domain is KAGVTQTPRYLIKTRGQQVTLSCSPISGHRSVSWYQQTPGQGLQFLFEYFSETQRNKGNFPGRFSGRQFSNSRSEMNVSTLELGDSALYLCASSWSLGGGSHNEQFFGPGTRLTVL.